This T cell receptor (beta chain) is drawn from a study of T-cell memory formation after mild COVID-19. The study's findings and limits: Mostly located in CM and EM were contracting CD4+ clones, with contracting CD8+ clones located in EMRA.

Concerning this clonotype itself: The antigen is unknown.

A single record per CDR3 protein comes from TCRdb applying MiXCR to the 5' RACE reads. Of 350,000 to 500,000 distinct CDR3 sequences in the sample, around 17% were seen once. V was clipped by 0 bases and J by 12 bases; unmatched bases: 5. The CDR3 consists of 13 residues. Germline V gives CDR1 LGHDT, CDR2 YNNKEL (reference sequence). Sequenced input: PBMCs or a T cell subset sorted from them (not recorded which). The chain joins TRBV3-1 to TRBJ2-1; 7 bases align to TRBD2. This sequence was found in a man in his late teens or twenties who had mild COVID-19 (a few samples of this study predate the infection). Cell type and time point are not known. The CDR3 protein is CASSQDRGGRQFF. The CDR3 DNA is TGTGCCAGCAGCCAAGATCGCGGGGGACGGCAGTTCTTC.